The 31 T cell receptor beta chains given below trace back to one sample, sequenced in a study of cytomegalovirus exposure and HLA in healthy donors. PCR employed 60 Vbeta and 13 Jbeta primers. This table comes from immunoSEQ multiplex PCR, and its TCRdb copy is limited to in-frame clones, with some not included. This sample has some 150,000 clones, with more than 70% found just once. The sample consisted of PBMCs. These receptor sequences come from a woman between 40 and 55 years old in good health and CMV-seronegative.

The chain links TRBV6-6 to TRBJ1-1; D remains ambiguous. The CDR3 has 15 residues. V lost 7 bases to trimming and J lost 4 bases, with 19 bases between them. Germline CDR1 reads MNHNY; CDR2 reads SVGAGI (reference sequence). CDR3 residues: CASNLDRGSGTEAFF. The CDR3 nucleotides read TGTGCCAGCAACTTAGACCGGGGTAGTGGCACTGAAGCTTTCTTT.

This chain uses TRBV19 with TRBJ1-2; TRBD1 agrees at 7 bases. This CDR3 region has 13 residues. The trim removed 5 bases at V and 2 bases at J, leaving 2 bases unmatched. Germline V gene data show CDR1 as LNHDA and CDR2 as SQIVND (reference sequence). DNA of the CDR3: TGTGCCAGTAGTCAACAGGGGAACTATGGCTACACCTTC. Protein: CASSQQGNYGYTF.

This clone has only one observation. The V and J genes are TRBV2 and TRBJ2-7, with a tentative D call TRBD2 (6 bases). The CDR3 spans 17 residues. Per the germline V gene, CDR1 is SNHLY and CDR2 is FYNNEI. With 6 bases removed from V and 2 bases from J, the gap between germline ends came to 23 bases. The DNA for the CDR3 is TGTGCCAGCAGGGGACCTGCTACGGGGGTGACCCCCTACGAGCAGTACTTC. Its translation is CASRGPATGVTPYEQYF. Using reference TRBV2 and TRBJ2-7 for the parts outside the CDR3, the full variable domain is EPEVTQTPSHQVTQMGQEVILRCVPISNHLYFYWYRQILGQKVEFLVSFYNNEISEKSEIFDDQFSVERPDGSNFTLKIRSTKLEDSAMYFCASRGPATGVTPYEQYFGPGTRLTVT.

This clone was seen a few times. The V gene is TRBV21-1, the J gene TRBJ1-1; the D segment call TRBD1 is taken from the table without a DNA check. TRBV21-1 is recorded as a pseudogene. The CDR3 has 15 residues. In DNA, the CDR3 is TGTGCCAGCAGCAAAGAGACACCAAAGAACACTGAAGCTTTCTTT. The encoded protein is CASSKETPKNTEAFF.

The CDR3 sequence: CASSFQGLKETQYF. DNA for the CDR3: TGCGCCAGCAGCTTCCAGGGGTTAAAAGAGACCCAGTACTTC. The chain combines TRBV5-1 with TRBJ2-5; tentative D call: TRBD1 (6 bases). Per the germline V gene, CDR1 is SGHRS and CDR2 is YFSETQ. CDR3 length equals 14 residues. Trimming cost V 2 bases and J 3 bases, with 11 bases left between them. Filled out from reference TRBV5-1 and TRBJ2-5, the complete variable domain reads KAGVTQTPRYLIKTRGQQVTLSCSPISGHRSVSWYQQTPGQGLQFLFEYFSETQRNKGNFPGRFSGRQFSNSRSEMNVSTLELGDSALYLCASSFQGLKETQYFGPGTRLLVL.

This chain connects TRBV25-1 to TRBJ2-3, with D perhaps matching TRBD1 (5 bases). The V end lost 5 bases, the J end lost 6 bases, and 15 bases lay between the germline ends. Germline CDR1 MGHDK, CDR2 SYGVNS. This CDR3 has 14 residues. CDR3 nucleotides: TGTGCCAGCAGTAACATCAGACCAGGGGATACGCAGTATTTT. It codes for CASSNIRPGDTQYF.

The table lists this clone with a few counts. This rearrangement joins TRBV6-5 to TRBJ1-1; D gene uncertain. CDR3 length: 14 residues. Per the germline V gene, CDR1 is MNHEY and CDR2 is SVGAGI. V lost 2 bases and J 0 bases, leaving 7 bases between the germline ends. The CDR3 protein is CASSYEGLNTEAFF. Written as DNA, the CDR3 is TGTGCCAGCAGTTACGAGGGTTTGAACACTGAAGCTTTCTTT.

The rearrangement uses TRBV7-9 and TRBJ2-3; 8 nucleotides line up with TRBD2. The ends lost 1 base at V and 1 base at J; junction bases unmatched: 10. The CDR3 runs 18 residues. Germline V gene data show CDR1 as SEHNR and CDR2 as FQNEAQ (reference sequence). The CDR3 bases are TGTGCCAGCAGCTTAGTGCTGCGGGGGGCCCCCCGCACAGATACGCAGTATTTT. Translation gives CASSLVLRGAPRTDTQYF.

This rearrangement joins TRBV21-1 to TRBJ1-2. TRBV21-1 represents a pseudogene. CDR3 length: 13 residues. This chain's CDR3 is CASSISGYYGYTF. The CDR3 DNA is TGTGCCAGCAGCATATCGGGATACTATGGCTACACCTTC.

CDR3 protein: CASSLAFSGGNEQFF. The CDR3 nucleotides read TGTGCCAGCAGCTTGGCTTTCTCAGGGGGCAATGAGCAGTTCTTC. The chain joins TRBV5-8 to TRBJ2-1; TRBD1 matches 7 bases. Germline CDR1 reads SGHTS; CDR2 reads YDEGEE. V was pared by 0 bases and J by 6 bases, with 6 bases of the junction left unmatched. The CDR3 is 15 amino acids.

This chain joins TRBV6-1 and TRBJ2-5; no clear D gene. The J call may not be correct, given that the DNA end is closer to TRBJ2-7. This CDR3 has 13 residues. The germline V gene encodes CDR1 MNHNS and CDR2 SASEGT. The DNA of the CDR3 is TGTGCCAGCAGTGAGGCAGGCTCCTACGAGCAGTACTTC. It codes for CASSEAGSYEQYF.

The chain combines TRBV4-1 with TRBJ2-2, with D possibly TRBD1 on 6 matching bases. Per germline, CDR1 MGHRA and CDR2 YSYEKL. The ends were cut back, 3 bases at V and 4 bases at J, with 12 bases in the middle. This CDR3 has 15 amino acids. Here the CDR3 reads CASSHQSRGTGELFF. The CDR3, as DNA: TGCGCCAGCAGCCACCAGTCCAGGGGCACCGGGGAGCTGTTTTTT.

The CDR3 loop is CASSLTGGYGYTF. DNA for the CDR3: TGTGCCAGCAGTTTAACAGGGGGCTATGGCTACACCTTC. The rearrangement joins TRBV27 to TRBJ1-2, with 8 nucleotides matching TRBD1. In germline, CDR1 is MNHEY, CDR2 SMNVEV (reference sequence). The CDR3 totals 13 residues. V lost 2 bases and J lost 4; bases outside the gene matches: 0.

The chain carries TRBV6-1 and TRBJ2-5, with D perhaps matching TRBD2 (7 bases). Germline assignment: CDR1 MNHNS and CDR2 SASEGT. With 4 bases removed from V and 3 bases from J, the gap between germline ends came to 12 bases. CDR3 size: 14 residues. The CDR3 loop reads CASSVGGAEETQYF. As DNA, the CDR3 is TGTGCCAGCAGTGTTGGGGGGGCTGAAGAGACCCAGTACTTC.

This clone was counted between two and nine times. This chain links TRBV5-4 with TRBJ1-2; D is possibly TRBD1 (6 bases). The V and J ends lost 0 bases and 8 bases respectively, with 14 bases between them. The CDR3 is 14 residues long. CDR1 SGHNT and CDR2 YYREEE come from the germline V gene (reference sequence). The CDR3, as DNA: TGTGCCAGCAGCTTGGGCGCGGGGGCGCAAGGCTACACCTTC. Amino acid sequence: CASSLGAGAQGYTF.

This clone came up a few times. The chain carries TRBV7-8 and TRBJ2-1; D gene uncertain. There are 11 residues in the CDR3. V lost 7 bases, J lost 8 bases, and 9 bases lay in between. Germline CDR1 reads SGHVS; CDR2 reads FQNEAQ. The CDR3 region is CASTMGDEQFF. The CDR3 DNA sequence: TGTGCCAGCACCATGGGCGATGAGCAGTTCTTC.

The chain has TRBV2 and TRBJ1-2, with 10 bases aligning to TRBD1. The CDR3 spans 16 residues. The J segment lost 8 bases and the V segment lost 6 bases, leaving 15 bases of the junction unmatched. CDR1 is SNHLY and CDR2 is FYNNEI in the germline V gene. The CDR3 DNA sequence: TGTGCCAGCAGGACAGGGGGCGCGGGGGGCTATTACGGCTACACCTTC. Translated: CASRTGGAGGYYGYTF.

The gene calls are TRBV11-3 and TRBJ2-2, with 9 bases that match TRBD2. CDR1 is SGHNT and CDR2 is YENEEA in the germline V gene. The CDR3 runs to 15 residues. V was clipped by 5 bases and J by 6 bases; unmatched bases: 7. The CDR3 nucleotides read TGTGCCAGCAGCGCGGGAGGGACCGTGGCCGGGGAGCTGTTTTTT. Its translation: CASSAGGTVAGELFF.

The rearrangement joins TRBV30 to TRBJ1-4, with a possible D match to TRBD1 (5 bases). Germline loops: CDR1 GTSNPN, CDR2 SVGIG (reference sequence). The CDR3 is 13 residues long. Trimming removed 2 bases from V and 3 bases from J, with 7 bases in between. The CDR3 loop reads CAWSPGSNEKLFF. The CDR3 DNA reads TGTGCCTGGAGTCCAGGGTCTAATGAAAAACTGTTTTTT.

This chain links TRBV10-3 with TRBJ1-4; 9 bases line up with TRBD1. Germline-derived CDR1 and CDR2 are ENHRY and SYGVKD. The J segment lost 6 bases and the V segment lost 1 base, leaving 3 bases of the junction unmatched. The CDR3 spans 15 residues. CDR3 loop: CAISELGQGDEKLFF. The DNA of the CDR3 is TGTGCCATCAGTGAGTTGGGACAGGGTGATGAAAAACTGTTTTTT.

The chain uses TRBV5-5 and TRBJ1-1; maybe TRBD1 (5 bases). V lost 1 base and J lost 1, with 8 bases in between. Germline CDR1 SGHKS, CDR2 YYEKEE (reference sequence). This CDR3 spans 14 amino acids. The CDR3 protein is CASSLTQGNTEAFF. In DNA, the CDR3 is TGTGCCAGCAGCTTGACGCAGGGGAACACTGAAGCTTTCTTT.

In DNA form, the CDR3 reads TGTGCCAGCTCACCACCCTGGACAGGGTCTGGAAACACCATATATTTT. This translates into CASSPPWTGSGNTIYF. The chain is built from TRBV18 and TRBJ1-3, with TRBD1 matching 8 bases. Trimming cost V 0 bases and J 1 base; bases outside gene matches: 2. The CDR3 covers 16 residues. From germline, CDR1 is KGHSH and CDR2 LQKENI.

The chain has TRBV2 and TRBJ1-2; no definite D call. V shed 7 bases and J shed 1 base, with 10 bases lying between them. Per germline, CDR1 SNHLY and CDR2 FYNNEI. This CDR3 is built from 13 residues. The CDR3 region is CASNPSSNYGYTF. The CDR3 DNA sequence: TGTGCCAGCAATCCATCTAGTAACTATGGCTACACCTTC.

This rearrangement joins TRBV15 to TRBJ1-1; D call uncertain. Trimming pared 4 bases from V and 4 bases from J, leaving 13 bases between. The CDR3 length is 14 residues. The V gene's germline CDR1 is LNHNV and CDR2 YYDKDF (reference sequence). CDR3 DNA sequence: TGTGCCACCAGCACCCGGGGAGGCCCCACTGAAGCTTTCTTT. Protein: CATSTRGGPTEAFF.

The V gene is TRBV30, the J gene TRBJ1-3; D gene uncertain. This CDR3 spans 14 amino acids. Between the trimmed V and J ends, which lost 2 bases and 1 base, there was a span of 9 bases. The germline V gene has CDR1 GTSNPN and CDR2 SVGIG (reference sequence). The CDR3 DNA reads TGTGCCTGGAGTCCGGGTTCTTCTGGAAACACCATATATTTT. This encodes CAWSPGSSGNTIYF.

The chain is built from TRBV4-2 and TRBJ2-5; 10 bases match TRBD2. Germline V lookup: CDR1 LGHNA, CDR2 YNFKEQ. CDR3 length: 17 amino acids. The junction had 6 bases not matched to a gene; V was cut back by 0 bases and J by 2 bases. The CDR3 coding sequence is TGTGCCAGCAGCCAAGATCTAGTAGCGGGGGGACAAGAGACCCAGTACTTC. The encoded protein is CASSQDLVAGGQETQYF.

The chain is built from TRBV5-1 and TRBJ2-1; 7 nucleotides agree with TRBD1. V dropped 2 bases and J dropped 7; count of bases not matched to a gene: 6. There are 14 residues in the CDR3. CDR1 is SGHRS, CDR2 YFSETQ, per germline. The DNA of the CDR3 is TGCGCCAGCAGCTTCGGGACAGCCGGGAATGAGCAGTTCTTC. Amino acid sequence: CASSFGTAGNEQFF.

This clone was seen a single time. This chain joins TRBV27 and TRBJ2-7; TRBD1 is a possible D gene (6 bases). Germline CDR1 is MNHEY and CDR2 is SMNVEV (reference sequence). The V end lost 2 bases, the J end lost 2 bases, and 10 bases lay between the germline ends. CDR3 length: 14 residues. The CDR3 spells CASSLAGVAYEQYF. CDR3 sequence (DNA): TGTGCCAGCAGTTTAGCAGGGGTAGCCTACGAGCAGTACTTC.

The CDR3 spells CSGSTGGAYGYTF. CDR3 nucleotide sequence: TGCAGCGGGTCGACAGGGGGGGCCTATGGCTACACCTTC. The gene calls are TRBV29-1 and TRBJ1-2; 9 nucleotides match TRBD1. The V gene end was trimmed by 7 bases and the J gene end by 4 bases; junction bases not matched to a gene: 7. There are 13 residues in the CDR3. Germline V gene sequence: CDR1 SQVTM, CDR2 ANQGSEA.

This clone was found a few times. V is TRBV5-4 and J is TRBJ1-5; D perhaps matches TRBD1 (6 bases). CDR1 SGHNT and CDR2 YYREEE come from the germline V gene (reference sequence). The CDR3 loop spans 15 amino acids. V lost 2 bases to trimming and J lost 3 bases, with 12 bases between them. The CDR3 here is CASSLGGGDNQPQHF. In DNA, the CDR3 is TGTGCCAGCAGCTTAGGAGGGGGGGACAATCAGCCCCAGCATTTT.

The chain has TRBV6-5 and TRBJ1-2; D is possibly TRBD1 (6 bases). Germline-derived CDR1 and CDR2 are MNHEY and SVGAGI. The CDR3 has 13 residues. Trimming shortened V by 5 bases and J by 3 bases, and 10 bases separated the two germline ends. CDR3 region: CASSQGSYYGYTF. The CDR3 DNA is TGTGCCAGCAGTCAGGGGTCCTACTATGGCTACACCTTC.